Below are 18 T cell receptor beta chains sequenced from a single sample in a study of shared clonotypes between healthy human individuals. The repertoire was sequenced with immunoSEQ multiplex PCR; TCRdb's copy has only in-frame clones and lacks some. Among more than 2,000,000 clones listed, 93% were seen once. Sequenced material: naive CD4+ T cells from PBMCs. The subset: CD45RA+ positively selected. Source of these receptors: a man in his late teens or twenties in good health. Some clones in this sample may be carry-over from other donors' samples.

The rearrangement uses TRBV28 and TRBJ2-7, with 8 bases aligning to TRBD2. This CDR3 region has 15 residues. V lost 6 bases and J lost 6; bases outside the gene matches: 13. Looked up from germline, CDR1 is MDHEN and CDR2 is SYDVKM. CDR3 amino acids: CASRTLAGSRTEQYF. As DNA, the CDR3 is TGTGCCAGCAGGACTTTAGCGGGAAGCCGAACCGAGCAGTACTTC. Full variable domain (remainder filled in from reference TRBV28 and TRBJ2-7): DVKVTQSSRYLVKRTGEKVFLECVQDMDHENMFWYRQDPGLGLRLIYFSYDVKMKEKGDIPEGYSVSREKKERFSLILESASTNQTSMYLCASRTLAGSRTEQYFGPGTRLTVT.

The genes are TRBV2 and TRBJ2-2; no firm D call. Germline V gene lookup returns CDR1 SNHLY and CDR2 FYNNEI. CDR3 length: 12 amino acids. V was trimmed by 2 bases and J by 6 bases, leaving 4 bases between them. The CDR3 DNA reads TGTGCCAGCAGTGAATCGTCCGGGGAGCTGTTTTTT. It encodes CASSESSGELFF.

This clone was picked up one time. This sequence joins TRBV29-1 and TRBJ2-5; D call uncertain. The CDR3 loop spans 10 amino acids. In germline, CDR1 is SQVTM, CDR2 ANQGSEA. Trimming removed 7 bases from V and 4 bases from J, with 7 bases in between. CDR3 region: CSGRSETQYF. CDR3 DNA sequence: TGCAGCGGTAGATCAGAGACCCAGTACTTC.

This chain joins TRBV28 and TRBJ1-5; D not resolved. The CDR3 spans 13 residues. The V gene's germline CDR1 is MDHEN and CDR2 SYDVKM. The V end was cut by 6 bases, the J end by 2 bases, with 8 bases between. The CDR3 sequence: CASRIEGNQPQHF. The CDR3 bases are TGTGCCAGCAGAATCGAGGGCAATCAGCCCCAGCATTTT.

The J gene is TRBJ2-3, the V gene TRBV5-1, with D hard to call. In germline, CDR1 is SGHRS, CDR2 YFSETQ. With 0 bases removed from V and 8 bases from J, the gap between germline ends came to 13 bases. The CDR3 length is 14 residues. The DNA for the CDR3 is TGCGCCAGCAGCTTGGAGACCACCACTGGTACGCAGTATTTT. The encoded protein is CASSLETTTGTQYF.

This clone has just one count. The V call is TRBV7-8, the J call TRBJ1-3; no definite D call. Germline lookup yields CDR1 SGHVS and CDR2 FQNEAQ. V dropped 3 bases and J dropped 1 base, with 10 bases sitting between them. CDR3 length: 15 residues. CDR3 DNA: TGTGCCAGCAGCTTTTCGGCGGGGTCTGGAAACACCATATATTTT. This codes for CASSFSAGSGNTIYF.

Points on this clone: A junction end diverges from the germline sequence, so it may reflect a read error. This chain connects TRBV28 to TRBJ2-1, with D hard to call. CDR1 and CDR2 (germline): MDHEN, SYDVKM. This CDR3 is 14 amino acids long. Written as DNA, the CDR3 is TGTGCCAGCAGTTTGATTAGTTCCCTTCAAGGCTCGATCTTC. It codes for CASSLISSLQGSIF. The full variable domain, its missing parts supplied by reference TRBV28 and TRBJ2-1, is DVKVTQSSRYLVKRTGEKVFLECVQDMDHENMFWYRQDPGLGLRLIYFSYDVKMKEKGDIPEGYSVSREKKERFSLILESASTNQTSMYLCASSLISSLQGSIFGPGTRLTVL.

The table lists this clone with a few counts. The chain is built from TRBV20-1 and TRBJ1-1, with unresolved D. CDR1 and CDR2 from the germline V gene are DFQATT and SNEGSKA (reference sequence). Trimming removed 0 bases from V and 11 bases from J, with 10 bases in between. This CDR3 region has 11 residues. The CDR3 spells CSARETMIAFF. DNA for the CDR3: TGCAGTGCTAGAGAGACAATGATCGCTTTCTTT.

J is TRBJ1-4 and V is TRBV5-1; D remains ambiguous. V was pared by 3 bases and J by 4 bases, with 13 bases between. Germline CDR1 reads SGHRS; CDR2 reads YFSETQ. The CDR3 covers 15 residues. As DNA, the CDR3 is TGCGCCAGCAGCTCGGGAGGGCAGCTTAATGAAAAACTGTTTTTT. It is translated as CASSSGGQLNEKLFF. Variable domain in full (rest from reference TRBV5-1 and TRBJ1-4): KAGVTQTPRYLIKTRGQQVTLSCSPISGHRSVSWYQQTPGQGLQFLFEYFSETQRNKGNFPGRFSGRQFSNSRSEMNVSTLELGDSALYLCASSSGGQLNEKLFFGSGTQLSVL.

This chain connects TRBV10-3 to TRBJ2-7; D is ambiguous. This CDR3 has 18 residues. Trimming cost V 6 bases and J 1 base, with 25 bases left between them. Germline CDR1 ENHRY, CDR2 SYGVKD. Written as DNA, the CDR3 is TGTGCCATCAGCCGATATGGCGGCAGTCCTTCCGAGTCCTACGAGCAGTACTTC. Its translation is CAISRYGGSPSESYEQYF.

This rearrangement joins TRBV6-5 to TRBJ2-3; D is uncertain. Germline V gives CDR1 MNHEY, CDR2 SVGAGI. The length of the CDR3 is 14 residues. V was clipped by 7 bases and J by 5 bases, with 16 bases between them. The CDR3 DNA sequence: TGTGCCAGCAAGGTAGTGGCGCGTTTAGATACGCAGTATTTT. This gives the protein CASKVVARLDTQYF.

This clone was picked up one time. The CDR3 coding sequence is TGTGCCAGCAGCTCACTATATCTAGCGGGGGACATTCAGTACTTC. Translated: CASSSLYLAGDIQYF. The chain joins TRBV11-2 to TRBJ2-4; TRBD2 matches at 10 bases. With V trimmed by 4 bases and J by 8 bases, 8 bases remained unmatched. From germline, CDR1 is SGHAT and CDR2 FQNNGV. The CDR3 spans 15 residues.

Concerning this clone itself: Lacking the conserved final phenylalanine or tryptophan, this CDR3 likely reflects a read error. The limits of the CDR3 on the DNA are not certain, so only TCRdb's listed CDR3 is given. The CDR3 spells CASSRSVGQDLSL. The chain joins TRBV7-2 to TRBJ2-7; TRBD1 reflects the table's D call only, with no check against the DNA. Ends included, the CDR3 has 13 residues. CDR1 and CDR2 (germline): SGHTA, FQGNSA.

The chain joins TRBV5-1 to TRBJ2-3, with TRBD2 as a possible D gene (5 bases). Germline CDR1 is SGHRS and CDR2 is YFSETQ. The CDR3 length is 15 residues. V lost 3 bases and J lost 6, with 17 bases in between. The CDR3 bases are TGCGCCAGCAGCTCAGAGGGCCTGAGAGGGGATACGCAGTATTTT. Its translation: CASSSEGLRGDTQYF. Together with reference TRBV5-1 and TRBJ2-3, the CDR3 gives the full variable domain: KAGVTQTPRYLIKTRGQQVTLSCSPISGHRSVSWYQQTPGQGLQFLFEYFSETQRNKGNFPGRFSGRQFSNSRSEMNVSTLELGDSALYLCASSSEGLRGDTQYFGPGTRLTVL.

The rearrangement uses TRBV28 and TRBJ2-1, with D possibly being TRBD1 or TRBD2 (5 bases each). From germline, CDR1 is MDHEN and CDR2 SYDVKM. Trimming pared 2 bases from V and 1 base from J, leaving 21 bases between. The CDR3 has 19 amino acids. CDR3 in amino acids: CASSLLPGRTGRSYNEQFF. In DNA, the CDR3 is TGTGCCAGCAGTTTACTCCCGGGACGTACGGGGAGATCCTACAATGAGCAGTTCTTC.

V and J are TRBV4-1 and TRBJ1-1; D possibly corresponds to TRBD1 (5 bases). Germline V lookup: CDR1 MGHRA, CDR2 YSYEKL. V was clipped by 2 bases and J by 5 bases, with 15 bases between them. The CDR3 contains 15 residues. Written as DNA, the CDR3 is TGCGCCAGCAGCCAAAGACAGCTTCGGATGACTGAAGCTTTCTTT. It codes for CASSQRQLRMTEAFF.

The V gene is TRBV5-5, the J gene TRBJ1-1; D gene unclear. CDR3 length equals 13 residues. V was cut by 0 bases and J by 0 bases, with 3 bases left in between. CDR1 is SGHKS and CDR2 is YYEKEE in the germline V gene (reference sequence). The CDR3 bases are TGTGCCAGCAGCTTGGCCCTGAACACTGAAGCTTTCTTT. This encodes CASSLALNTEAFF.

V is TRBV4-3 and J is TRBJ2-7, with TRBD2 matching 10 bases. The CDR3 has 15 residues. The germline gives CDR1 LGHNA, CDR2 YSLEER. V lost 1 base to trimming and J lost 5 bases; unmatched junction nucleotides: 5. CDR3 in amino acids: CASSQGPSGRNEQYF. The CDR3 DNA sequence: TGCGCCAGCAGCCAAGGACCTAGCGGGAGAAACGAGCAGTACTTC.